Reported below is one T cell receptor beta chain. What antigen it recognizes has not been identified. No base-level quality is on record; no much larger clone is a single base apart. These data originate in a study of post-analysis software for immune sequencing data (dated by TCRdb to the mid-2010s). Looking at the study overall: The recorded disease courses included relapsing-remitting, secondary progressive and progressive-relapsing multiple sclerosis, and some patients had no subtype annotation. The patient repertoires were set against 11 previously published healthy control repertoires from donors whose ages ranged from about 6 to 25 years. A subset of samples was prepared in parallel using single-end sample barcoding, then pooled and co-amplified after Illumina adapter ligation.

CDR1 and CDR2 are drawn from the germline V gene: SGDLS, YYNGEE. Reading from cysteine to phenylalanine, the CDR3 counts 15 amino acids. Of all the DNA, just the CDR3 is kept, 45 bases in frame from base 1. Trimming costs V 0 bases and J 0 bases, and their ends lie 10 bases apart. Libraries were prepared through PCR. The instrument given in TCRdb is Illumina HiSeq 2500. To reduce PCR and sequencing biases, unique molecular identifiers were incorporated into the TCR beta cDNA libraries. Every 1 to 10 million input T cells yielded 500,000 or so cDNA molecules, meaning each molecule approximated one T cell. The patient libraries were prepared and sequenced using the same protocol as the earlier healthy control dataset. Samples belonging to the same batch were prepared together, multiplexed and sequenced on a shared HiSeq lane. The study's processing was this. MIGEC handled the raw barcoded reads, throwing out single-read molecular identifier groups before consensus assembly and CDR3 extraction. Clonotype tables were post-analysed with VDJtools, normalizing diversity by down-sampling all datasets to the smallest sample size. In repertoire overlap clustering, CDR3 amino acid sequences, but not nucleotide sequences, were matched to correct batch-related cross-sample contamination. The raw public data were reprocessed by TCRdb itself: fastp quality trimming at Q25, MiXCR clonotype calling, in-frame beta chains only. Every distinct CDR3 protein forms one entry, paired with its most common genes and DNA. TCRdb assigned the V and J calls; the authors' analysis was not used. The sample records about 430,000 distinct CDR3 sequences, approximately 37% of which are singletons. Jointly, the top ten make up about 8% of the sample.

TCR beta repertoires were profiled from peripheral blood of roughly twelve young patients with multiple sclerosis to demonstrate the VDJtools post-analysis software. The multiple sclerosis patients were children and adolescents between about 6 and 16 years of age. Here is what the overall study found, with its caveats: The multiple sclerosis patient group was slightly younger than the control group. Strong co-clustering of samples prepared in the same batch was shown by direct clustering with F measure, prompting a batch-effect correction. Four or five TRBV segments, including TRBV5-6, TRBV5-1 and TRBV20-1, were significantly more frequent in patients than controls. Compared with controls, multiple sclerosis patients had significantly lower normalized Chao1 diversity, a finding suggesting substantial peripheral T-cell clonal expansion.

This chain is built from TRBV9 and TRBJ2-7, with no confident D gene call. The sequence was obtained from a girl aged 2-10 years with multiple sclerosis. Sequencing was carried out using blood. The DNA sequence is TGTGCCAGCAGCGTAGAGGCCGGGTCCTCCTACGAGCAGTACTTC. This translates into CASSVEAGSSYEQYF.